This entry describes one TCR beta chain. This clonotype has just a few counts. The antigen it recognizes is unknown. It has no much larger one-base neighbor in the sample; base qualities were not kept. This entry belongs to a study of early T cells in non-severe SARS-CoV-2 infection (TCRdb year 2021). Looking at the study overall: Bulk RNA from unsorted whole blood was used for TCR sequencing, so alpha and beta chains could not be paired.

Library construction relied on 5' RACE. This sample was sequenced with a NextSeq 500. To correct for sequencing error and PCR bias, the TCR library protocol tagged individual cDNA molecules with unique molecular identifiers. Both TCR alpha and beta chains were sequenced, and tight co-correlation was observed between alpha and beta sequence abundances in each sample. The authors processed their data as follows. Decombinator V4 was used to annotate TCR sequences for V gene, J gene and CDR3. Expanded TCRs were defined as changing significantly between any two time points under a Poisson model with p below 0.0001. Abundances of TCRs were expressed as counts per million after normalisation to the total number of TCRs sequenced in each sample. TRAV1-2 paired with TRAJ12, TRAJ20 or TRAJ33 defined MAIT TCRs, while TRAV10 paired with TRAJ18 defined iNKT TCRs. VDJdb, accessed on 1 November 2021, was searched for TCRs annotated for CMV, EBV and SARS-CoV-2, and TCRs annotated for more than one antigen were excluded. The public reads were reprocessed in TCRdb via fastp at Q25 and MiXCR, keeping in-frame beta chains. Identical CDR3 proteins give one entry, which carries the most common genes and DNA. The V and J calls come from TCRdb's annotation, not from the publication. Present in this sample are about 77,000 distinct CDR3 sequences, 7.5% to 10% of which were seen just once. Of the sample, 4.8% falls within the top ten clones.

Study-level results and caveats: VDJdb matching was skewed toward anti-spike CD8 responses and likely underestimated virus-specific expansions by missing private and CD4 specificities.

A case-control design nested within a healthcare worker cohort in London, UK, was used, with weekly nasopharyngeal swab PCR tests and blood sampling performed. Healthcare workers were recruited during the week of the UK lockdown, between 23 and 31 March 2020, and followed weekly for up to 16 weeks. Including cysteine and phenylalanine, the CDR3 has 16 amino acids. CDR3 DNA only is kept here, 48 bases in frame from base 1. Per the germline V gene, SGDLS is the CDR1 and YYNGEE is the CDR2. V is pared back by 3 bases and J by 6 bases, with 21 bases lying between the germline termini. The sample comprised whole blood. The sequence is built from TRBV9 and TRBJ1-2; the D gene is perhaps TRBD1, from 5 matching bases. This clonotype was obtained from an adult who was a healthcare worker with PCR-confirmed SARS-CoV-2 infection or an uninfected control (not recorded which). The nucleotide sequence reads as follows: TGTGCCAGCAGCGACCCCCGGGACGGCAAACAGGATGGCTACACCTTC. It specifies CASSDPRDGKQDGYTF.